Below, 28 T cell receptor beta chains from the same sample are listed, as sequenced in a study of regulatory T cells in long-lasting Graves disease. Time point reported: persistent/refractory GD, antithyroid drugs over 5 years with positive TRAb. PBMC RNA served as the TCR library source. Investigators prepared the TCR beta libraries by applying iRepertoire HTBI primers and Arm-PCR of CDR3 regions. TCRdb re-derived calls from the multiplex PCR reads in MiXCR, one entry per CDR3 protein. The sample consists of hundreds of thousands of distinct CDR3 sequences, about 32% of them appearing once. Material: peripheral blood mononuclear cells (PBMCs), obtained when the disease was refractory, from a patient treated with antithyroid drugs. The receptor source for this set is a female donor with Graves disease.

The count of this clonotype is one. V usage is TRBV12-3 or TRBV12-4 and J usage is TRBJ2-2; D is undetermined. The germline V and J ends were trimmed by 7 bases and 4 bases, with 19 bases remaining between them. The CDR3 totals 16 residues. CDR3 DNA sequence: TGTGCCAGCAATGATATCGCCCGTTCGGTCACCGGGGAGCTGTTTTTT. This sequence encodes CASNDIARSVTGELFF.

This clonotype was counted a few times. The chain combines TRBV30 with TRBJ1-5; 8 nucleotides match TRBD1. Germline CDR1 and CDR2: GTSNPN and SVGIG (reference sequence). V dropped 0 bases and J dropped 6; count of bases not matched to a gene: 7. The CDR3 spans 15 residues. The CDR3 nucleotides read TGTGCCTGGAGTGTACCGAGACAGGGGAGTCAGCCCCAGCATTTT. Its translation is CAWSVPRQGSQPQHF. Filled out from reference TRBV30 and TRBJ1-5, the complete variable domain reads SQTIHQWPATLVQPVGSPLSLECTVEGTSNPNLYWYRQAAGRGLQLLFYSVGIGQISSEVPQNLSASRPQDRQFILSSKKLLLSDSGFYLCAWSVPRQGSQPQHFGDGTRLSIL.

This clonotype was seen more than once but under ten times. The rearrangement uses TRBV3-1 and TRBJ2-5; 10 nucleotides line up with TRBD1. Trimming removed 1 base from V and 1 base from J; junction bases left unmatched: 0. CDR1 LGHDT and CDR2 YNNKEL come from the germline V gene (reference sequence). This CDR3 region has 15 residues. The CDR3 sequence: CASSQGTGGQETQYF. The CDR3 DNA follows: TGTGCCAGCAGCCAAGGGACAGGGGGCCAAGAGACCCAGTACTTC.

This clonotype was counted at least ten times. This chain joins TRBV6-1 and TRBJ2-5; possibly TRBD2 for D (6 bases). The CDR3 runs to 14 residues. Germline V gene sequence: CDR1 MNHNS, CDR2 SASEGT. Trimming took 5 bases from V and 5 from J, leaving 15 bases between them. The CDR3 is CASSNGGSGETQYF. The CDR3 region has the DNA TGTGCCAGCAGTAATGGAGGGAGCGGGGAGACCCAGTACTTC.

The chain employs TRBV6-1 and TRBJ2-7, with TRBD1 matching 8 bases. In germline, CDR1 is MNHNS, CDR2 SASEGT. V shed 4 bases and J 0 bases; nucleotides not matched to a gene: 5. The CDR3 loop spans 15 amino acids. The DNA of the CDR3 is TGTGCCAGCAGTGGGAAGGACAGGGTCTCCTACGAGCAGTACTTC. Protein sequence: CASSGKDRVSYEQYF.

Notes on this clonotype: The junction and the germline gene differ at one end; a read error may be behind it. The CDR3 here is CASGQGAANTGELFF. The CDR3 region has the DNA TGTGCCAGCGGCCAGGGGGCTGCGAACACCGGGGAGCTGTTTTTT. The genes are TRBV3-1 and TRBJ2-2, with TRBD1 identical over 8 bases. Germline values: CDR1 LGHDT, CDR2 YNNKEL (reference sequence). There are 15 residues in the CDR3.

This chain uses TRBV27 with TRBJ1-1; D perhaps matches TRBD1 (5 bases). The CDR3 spans 18 residues. V was clipped by 3 bases and J by 5 bases, with 25 bases between them. Germline assignment: CDR1 MNHEY and CDR2 SMNVEV (reference sequence). CDR3 coding DNA: TGTGCCAGCAGTTTTGACCCTGGGGACCACACCCCCAAGACTGAAGCTTTCTTT. Translating gives CASSFDPGDHTPKTEAFF.

This chain joins TRBV6-2 or TRBV6-3 and TRBJ1-2; TRBD1 is a possible D gene (5 bases). V was cut by 8 bases and J by 7 bases, with 20 bases left in between. Germline CDR1 reads MNHEY; CDR2 reads SVGEGT. This CDR3 has 14 residues. Here the CDR3 reads CASALGGGGGGYTF. The CDR3 DNA follows: TGTGCCAGCGCCCTCGGCGGGGGGGGGGGTGGCTACACCTTC.

The V call is TRBV12-3 or TRBV12-4, the J call TRBJ1-3; no clear D gene. Trimming took off 5 bases at V and 0 bases at J, with 14 bases between the two ends. The CDR3 covers 16 residues. The CDR3 is CASSQDPGPSGNTIYF. CDR3 nucleotide sequence: TGTGCCAGCAGTCAGGACCCCGGGCCCTCTGGAAACACCATATATTTT.

The V call is TRBV9, the J call TRBJ1-1; no reliable D call. V lost 0 bases and J lost 1, with 7 bases in between. The germline V gene encodes CDR1 SGDLS and CDR2 YYNGEE. The CDR3 covers 14 residues. The DNA for the CDR3 is TGTGCCAGCAGCGTAGTAACTCCGAACACTGAAGCTTTCTTT. It codes for CASSVVTPNTEAFF.

This clonotype was recorded many times. V usage is TRBV12-3 or TRBV12-4 and J usage is TRBJ2-7, with 7 bases that match TRBD1. This CDR3 is 14 amino acids long. V lost 6 bases and J lost 4; bases outside the gene matches: 9. For the CDR3, the DNA is TGTGCCAGCAGGCTATTTGGGACAGTGTACGAGCAGTACTTC. This gives the protein CASRLFGTVYEQYF.

This clonotype appeared once. The J gene is TRBJ2-7, the V gene TRBV25-1; D remains unclear. V was trimmed by 2 bases and J by 3 bases, leaving 8 bases between them. Germline V gene lookup returns CDR1 MGHDK and CDR2 SYGVNS. This CDR3 has 13 residues. The CDR3 bases are TGTGCCAGCAGTGAAATGGGTGACTACGAGCAGTACTTC. This encodes CASSEMGDYEQYF.

This clonotype was detected a few times. The chain combines TRBV3-1 with TRBJ2-2, with TRBD1 identical over 10 bases. The CDR3 has 16 residues. Trimming took 3 bases from V and 5 from J; bases not matched to a gene: 6. CDR1 is LGHDT and CDR2 is YNNKEL in the germline V gene (reference sequence). CDR3 nucleotides: TGTGCCAGCAGCCAGAGACAGGGGGCGCGAACCGGGGAGCTGTTTTTT. Translating gives CASSQRQGARTGELFF.

The chain is built from TRBV28 and TRBJ1-6, with D maybe TRBD1 (6 bases). The CDR3 runs to 13 residues. V gave up 6 bases and J gave up 9 bases, with 12 bases separating them. Germline assignment: CDR1 MDHEN and CDR2 SYDVKM. The CDR3 bases are TGTGCCAGCAGCTTGACAGGTTTTTCACCCCTCCACTTT. Translating it yields CASSLTGFSPLHF.

The chain joins TRBV5-1 to TRBJ1-1; the D is unclear. The length of the CDR3 is 13 residues. Germline CDR1 reads SGHRS; CDR2 reads YFSETQ. The V and J ends lost 0 bases and 6 bases respectively, with 9 bases between them. The CDR3 DNA sequence: TGCGCCAGCAGCTTGGGGGTGTACGCTGAAGCTTTCTTT. This encodes CASSLGVYAEAFF.

The J gene is TRBJ2-7, the V gene TRBV7-9, with 9 nucleotides matching TRBD1. The CDR3 runs 14 residues. Germline loops: CDR1 SEHNR, CDR2 FQNEAQ (reference sequence). J was trimmed by 3 bases and V by 3 bases; bases with no gene match: 3. CDR3 protein: CASSLQGQGYEQYF. Here the CDR3 DNA reads TGTGCCAGCAGCTTGCAGGGACAGGGCTACGAGCAGTACTTC.

This clonotype came up many times. This chain links TRBV28 with TRBJ1-1; D gene ambiguous. Germline V gives CDR1 MDHEN, CDR2 SYDVKM. The CDR3 contains 12 residues. The V and J ends lost 5 bases and 1 base respectively, with 5 bases between them. This chain's CDR3 is CASSTQNTEAFF. CDR3 bases: TGTGCCAGCAGTACACAGAACACTGAAGCTTTCTTT.

This clonotype appeared many times. The gene calls are TRBV2 and TRBJ2-5, with D perhaps matching TRBD1 (6 bases). The length of the CDR3 is 14 residues. The V gene lost 4 bases and the J gene lost 1 base, with 10 bases spanning the gap. Germline lookup yields CDR1 SNHLY and CDR2 FYNNEI. The CDR3: CASSAQGRQETQYF. CDR3 nucleotides: TGTGCCAGCAGTGCTCAGGGGCGCCAAGAGACCCAGTACTTC.

This clonotype showed up just a few times. This rearrangement joins TRBV11-3 to TRBJ2-7, with 13 nucleotides matching TRBD2. The CDR3 totals 15 residues. With 1 base clipped from V and 5 bases from J, the junction kept 2 bases outside the gene matches. CDR1 and CDR2 from the germline V gene are SGHNT and YENEEA. Here the CDR3 DNA reads TGTGCCAGCAGCTTAGGGGGACTAGCGGGACACGAGCAGTACTTC. It specifies CASSLGGLAGHEQYF. Using reference TRBV11-3 and TRBJ2-7 for the parts outside the CDR3, the full variable domain is EAGVVQSPRYKIIEKKQPVAFWCNPISGHNTLYWYLQNLGQGPELLIRYENEEAVDDSQLPKDRFSAERLKGVDSTLKIQPAELGDSAVYLCASSLGGLAGHEQYFGPGTRLTVT.

This clonotype was detected only a few times. This rearrangement joins TRBV12-3 or TRBV12-4 to TRBJ1-4; the D gene is possibly TRBD1 (6 bases). The length of the CDR3 is 14 residues. V lost 4 bases and J 8 bases, leaving 14 bases between the germline ends. CDR3 sequence: CASSSTGIREKLFF. CDR3 nucleotide sequence: TGTGCCAGCAGTTCAACAGGGATTAGGGAAAAACTGTTTTTT.

The sample holds a few counts of this clonotype. The V and J genes are TRBV28 and TRBJ1-2, with 7 bases fitting TRBD1. Germline V gives CDR1 MDHEN, CDR2 SYDVKM. The length of the CDR3 is 18 residues. V lost 4 bases to trimming and J lost 0 bases; unmatched junction nucleotides: 14. The DNA for the CDR3 is TGTGCCAGCAGTTCGCCCCGGGGGACAGCCGAGTCTAACTATGGCTACACCTTC. This sequence encodes CASSSPRGTAESNYGYTF.

The chain uses TRBV28 and TRBJ1-4; D uncertain. Trimming pared 4 bases from V and 3 bases from J, leaving 12 bases between. Germline V CDR1 and CDR2: MDHEN, SYDVKM. CDR3 length equals 15 residues. The CDR3 sequence: CASSSPLVPNEKLFF. The CDR3 DNA is TGTGCCAGCAGTTCCCCTCTCGTCCCTAATGAAAAACTGTTTTTT.

V gene TRBV5-1 combines with J gene TRBJ2-7; D may match TRBD1 or TRBD2 (5 bases each). V was pared by 4 bases and J by 3 bases, with 14 bases between. The germline V gene has CDR1 SGHRS and CDR2 YFSETQ. There are 14 residues in the CDR3. This CDR3 is CASSLRGPIYEQYF. The DNA of the CDR3 is TGCGCCAGCAGCCTACGGGGACCGATCTACGAGCAGTACTTC.

CDR3 sequence reads: CASKGQGGGELFF. The CDR3 DNA is TGTGCCAGCAAGGGACAGGGGGGCGGGGAGCTGTTTTTT. The rearrangement links TRBV2 to TRBJ2-2; 11 nucleotides line up with TRBD1. The CDR3 has 13 amino acids. CDR1 is SNHLY and CDR2 is FYNNEI in the germline V gene. V gave up 7 bases and J gave up 7 bases; unmatched junction bases: 2.

This clonotype was counted a few times. The chain employs TRBV11-2 and TRBJ1-1; TRBD1 matches at 9 bases. CDR3 length: 14 residues. Unmatched junction bases numbered 5, after V lost 8 bases and J lost 1 base. Germline CDR1 and CDR2: SGHAT and FQNNGV. The CDR3 protein is CASQTGGANTEAFF. Written as DNA, the CDR3 is TGTGCCAGCCAGACAGGGGGTGCGAACACTGAAGCTTTCTTT.

This clonotype was recorded a few times. This rearrangement joins TRBV13 to TRBJ2-7; 9 bases fit TRBD1. J lost 7 bases, V lost 6 bases, and 25 bases had no gene match. Germline-derived CDR1 and CDR2 are PRHDT and FYEKMQ (reference sequence). The CDR3 extends over 19 amino acids. CDR3 sequence: CASRPPGGQGRLAALEQYF. CDR3 sequence (DNA): TGTGCCAGCAGGCCGCCTGGGGGACAGGGAAGGTTAGCGGCCTTGGAGCAGTACTTC.

This clonotype came up many times. The rearrangement joins TRBV15 to TRBJ1-2; D may be TRBD1 (5 bases). Trimming pared 2 bases from V and 0 bases from J, leaving 7 bases between. Germline CDR1 LNHNV, CDR2 YYDKDF (reference sequence). This CDR3 is built from 14 residues. CDR3 coding DNA: TGTGCCACCAGCAGACTACAGGCTAACTATGGCTACACCTTC. It codes for CATSRLQANYGYTF.

This clonotype was detected once. The chain has TRBV2 and TRBJ2-1; 11 bases agree with TRBD2. This CDR3 spans 15 amino acids. Germline values: CDR1 SNHLY, CDR2 FYNNEI. The junction had 3 bases not matched to a gene; V was cut back by 6 bases and J by 2 bases. CDR3 DNA sequence: TGTGCCAGCAGCGGTAGCGGGAGGGCCTACAATGAGCAGTTCTTC. Translated: CASSGSGRAYNEQFF. Filled out from reference TRBV2 and TRBJ2-1, the complete variable domain reads EPEVTQTPSHQVTQMGQEVILRCVPISNHLYFYWYRQILGQKVEFLVSFYNNEISEKSEIFDDQFSVERPDGSNFTLKIRSTKLEDSAMYFCASSGSGRAYNEQFFGPGTRLTVL.